This T cell receptor beta chain was found in a study of monozygotic twins with inflammatory bowel disease. Study results and caveats: Among the T cells, different subtypes could not be distinguished. Repertoire similarity matched across concordant and discordant twins, perhaps owing to limited power.

A note on this clonotype: Its antigen is still unknown.

The length of the CDR3 is 13 residues. CDR1 is SGHDN and CDR2 is FVKESK in the germline V gene. TCRdb reprocessed the 5' RACE reads and keeps a single row for each CDR3 protein, giving no DNA. Its listing shows 200,000 to 250,000 distinct CDR3 sequences. The clonotype was recovered from a human donor with ulcerative colitis or Crohn's disease, or a healthy co-twin of an affected twin (not recorded which). The V gene is TRBV14, the J gene TRBJ2-4; TCRdb's D call, TRBD1, is unchecked because there is no DNA. Sequencing input: blood. This chain's CDR3 is CASSQVEGGIQYF.